The present TCR beta chain was sequenced within a study of cytomegalovirus exposure and HLA in healthy donors. Study background: There were fewer than 130 million unique TCR beta sequences, drawn from approximately 190 million T cells, in an earlier analysis. The Caucasian-associated ancestry cluster contained about 80% of the roughly 400 genotyped donors. Study conclusions and caveats: Researchers reported in a later analysis that a missense DCLRE1C variant was tied to TCR beta V- and J-gene trimming. Earlier findings revealed that most TCR beta V segments proved productive either about 87% or about 30% of the time.

The count of this clone is one. The antigen is unknown. The same CDR3 arises from other DNA sequences in this sample as well. The PCR made use of 60 Vbeta and 13 Jbeta primers. Assay: immunoSEQ multiplex PCR; the TCRdb copy retains only in-frame clones and omits some. Among about 160,000 clones listed, around 79% were seen once. The sequencing input was PBMCs. This TCR derives from a female donor in good health and CMV-seronegative.

CDR3 sequence (DNA): TGTGCCAGCAGTTTATGGAGAGACGAGCAGTACTTC. Translation gives CASSLWRDEQYF. The chain employs TRBV28 and TRBJ2-7; D gene ambiguous. Trimming left V 0 bases short and J 5 bases short, with 5 bases between. CDR1 is MDHEN and CDR2 is SYDVKM in the germline V gene. This CDR3 is 12 amino acids long.